The present entry profiles one T cell receptor beta chain with its context. Its specificity is unknown. A much bigger clone sits one base away, suggesting this may be a read error. The sample is drawn from a study of early T cells in non-severe SARS-CoV-2 infection. Study-level information: RNA in bulk from unsorted whole blood was sequenced, and chains were unpaired.

Germline-derived CDR1 and CDR2 are SGHTA and FQGNSA. This CDR3 has 14 amino acids. Each single cDNA molecule received a unique molecular identifier. TCRdb reprocessed the 5' RACE reads with MiXCR, giving one entry per CDR3 protein. Among under 85,000 distinct CDR3 sequences listed, 9.5% were seen once. Findings and caveats of the study: Matches to VDJdb favored anti-spike CD8 responses and missed private and CD4 specificities.

The chain uses TRBV7-2 and TRBJ2-5, with D tentatively TRBD2 (5 bases). The clonotype comes from an adult who was a healthcare worker with PCR-confirmed SARS-CoV-2 infection or an uninfected control (not recorded which). Material for sequencing was whole blood. The CDR3 DNA follows: TGTGTCAGCAGCCCGGACCCCGGAGGAGAGACCCAGTACTTC. Amino acid sequence: CVSSPDPGGETQYF.